The clone carrying this TCR beta chain has a handful of counts. Its target is not known. The record originates from a study of CD8 T cells in ankylosing spondylitis. Whole-study findings and limits: One TCR beta motif, made up of roughly 8 highly homologous variants, appeared characteristic of ankylosing spondylitis blood.

Researchers built TCR beta libraries using quantitative 5'-RACE with molecular barcodes. TCRdb re-called the 5' RACE reads through MiXCR, storing one row per CDR3 protein. There are around 130,000 distinct CDR3 sequences in the sample; roughly 18% occur only once, and around a third lies in the top ten. V was shortened by 8 bases and J by 8 bases, with 13 bases between the two germline ends. CDR3 length equals 12 residues. CDR1 and CDR2 (germline): MNHEY, SMNVEV (reference sequence). This TCR derives from a male donor with ankylosing spondylitis. The chain combines TRBV27 with TRBJ2-1; D remains unclear. Sequencing input: blood, either unsorted or a sorted T cell fraction (not recorded which). CDR3 coding DNA: TGTGCCAGCGGGGTCCTAGGAGATGAGCAGTTCTTC. Its protein product is CASGVLGDEQFF.